Below are 3 T cell receptor beta chains sequenced from a single sample in a study of blood T cell repertoires in COVID-19. The method was immunoSEQ multiplex PCR; TCRdb's version includes in-frame clones alone and lacks a portion of them. This table holds 14,000 or so clones, over 75% found once. The sequencing sample was made of peripheral blood. These receptors were obtained from a human donor in a cohort sampled during active COVID-19.

V usage is TRBV5-1 and J usage is TRBJ2-2, with 12 bases that match TRBD2. Germline CDR1 SGHRS, CDR2 YFSETQ. Germline trimming cut 0 bases from V and 9 bases from J; bases unmatched to any gene: 3. The CDR3 runs to 15 residues. The CDR3 nucleotides are TGCGCCAGCAGCTTGGGGACTAGCGGGGTCCGGGAGCTGTTTTTT. Translation: CASSLGTSGVRELFF. The whole variable domain, remainder taken from reference TRBV5-1 and TRBJ2-2, is KAGVTQTPRYLIKTRGQQVTLSCSPISGHRSVSWYQQTPGQGLQFLFEYFSETQRNKGNFPGRFSGRQFSNSRSEMNVSTLELGDSALYLCASSLGTSGVRELFFGEGSRLTVL.

For the CDR3, the DNA is TGTGCCAGCAGCCCCTCTCCCCAGTCCAGCGCTGGGGCCAACGTCCTGACTTTC. Its translation: CASSPSPQSSAGANVLTF. This chain links TRBV4-2 with TRBJ2-6; D call uncertain. V lost 4 bases, J lost 2 bases, and 18 bases lay in between. This CDR3 has 18 residues. The germline gives CDR1 LGHNA, CDR2 YNFKEQ.

The chain employs TRBV30 and TRBJ2-7; tentative D call: TRBD1 (6 bases). The germline V gene encodes CDR1 GTSNPN and CDR2 SVGIG (reference sequence). Trimming cost V 7 bases and J 0 bases, with 19 bases left between them. This CDR3 has 15 amino acids. Here the CDR3 DNA reads TGTGCCTCCCAAAAGCCCCAGGGGAGCTCCTACGAGCAGTACTTC. It is translated as CASQKPQGSSYEQYF.